This passage covers 16 T cell receptor beta chains from one sample sequenced in a study of T cells expressing NK-cell markers. TCRdb re-called the 5' RACE reads; every CDR3 protein appears as one record, without DNA. This repertoire includes some 600,000 distinct CDR3 sequences. Material for sequencing was blood T cells: a sorted CD56 or NKG2C T cell subset, CD4+ or CD8+ T cells, or bulk PBMC T cells (not recorded which). All receptors come from a man aged 18-30 years in good health.

The rearrangement uses TRBV6-1 and TRBJ2-3; the D call of TRBD2 rests on TCRdb alone, since no DNA is present to check it. The germline gives CDR1 MNHNS, CDR2 SASEGT. There are 19 residues in the CDR3. CDR3 loop: CASRSNLIGTARGMDTQYF.

The chain uses TRBV5-1 and TRBJ2-1; TCRdb picks TRBD2, but there is no DNA to check that call. Germline CDR1 is SGHRS and CDR2 is YFSETQ. CDR3 length equals 17 residues. The CDR3 here is CASSLGASGLVYNEQFF.

The chain employs TRBV11-2 and TRBJ2-4. Germline values: CDR1 SGHAT, CDR2 FQNNGV. CDR3 length equals 17 residues. The CDR3 sequence is CASSLDLAGLAKNIQYF.

This sequence joins TRBV6-1 and TRBJ2-2; the D gene TCRdb calls, TRBD2, cannot be checked with no DNA. Germline V CDR1 and CDR2: MNHNS, SASEGT. The length of the CDR3 is 17 residues. The CDR3: CASSLLSGRAPTGELFF.

The V gene is TRBV9, the J gene TRBJ2-1; the D call from TCRdb, TRBD2, cannot be confirmed without DNA. Germline V CDR1 and CDR2: SGDLS, YYNGEE. This CDR3 has 18 amino acids. CDR3 amino acids: CASSVVRGLAGDYNEQFF.

The genes are TRBV12-3 or TRBV12-4 and TRBJ1-5; lacking DNA, the TRBD1 call made by TCRdb goes unchecked. The CDR3 runs 19 residues. The CDR3 reads CASSPEGGRPLLGNQPQHF.

V and J are TRBV6-1 and TRBJ2-1; with no DNA, the TCRdb D assignment of TRBD2 cannot be verified. The CDR3 is 17 amino acids. Per the germline V gene, CDR1 is MNHNS and CDR2 is SASEGT. CDR3 sequence reads: CASSGPGRASGRGEQFF.

The chain combines TRBV2 with TRBJ1-1; the TRBD1 assignment by TCRdb is unverifiable without DNA. Per the germline V gene, CDR1 is SNHLY and CDR2 is FYNNEI. This CDR3 region has 13 residues. This CDR3 reads CASPGHRNTEAFF. Variable domain in full (rest from reference TRBV2 and TRBJ1-1): EPEVTQTPSHQVTQMGQEVILRCVPISNHLYFYWYRQILGQKVEFLVSFYNNEISEKSEIFDDQFSVERPDGSNFTLKIRSTKLEDSAMYFCASPGHRNTEAFFGQGTRLTVV.

The CDR3 loop is CATSRDVTGRVEAFF. The chain is built from TRBV15 and TRBJ1-1; TCRdb selects TRBD1, and the lack of DNA leaves this call unchecked. CDR1 and CDR2 from the germline V gene are LNHNV and YYDKDF (reference sequence). CDR3 length equals 15 residues.

CDR3 sequence reads: CASSPSRWREQFF. This chain uses TRBV7-2 with TRBJ2-1; TCRdb indicates TRBD2, and absent DNA this call remains unverified. Germline V lookup: CDR1 SGHTA, CDR2 FQGNSA. The CDR3 extends over 13 amino acids.

The chain couples TRBV25-1 to TRBJ2-3; TCRdb's assignment of TRBD1 cannot be checked, as there is no DNA. The germline CDR1 and CDR2 sequences are MGHDK and SYGVNS. This CDR3 is built from 16 residues. CDR3 sequence: CASRLSQGRSTDTQYF.

The chain carries TRBV20-1 and TRBJ2-3; TCRdb's D gene call, TRBD1, goes unchecked for lack of DNA. This CDR3 spans 15 amino acids. From germline, CDR1 is DFQATT and CDR2 SNEGSKA (reference sequence). The CDR3 loop reads CSARAGTGTTDTQYF.

The rearrangement joins TRBV6-1 to TRBJ2-3; TCRdb proposes TRBD2, but this gene call is untestable without DNA. Germline V gene data show CDR1 as MNHNS and CDR2 as SASEGT. The CDR3 sequence is 17 residues long. The CDR3 protein is CASSELVAGGITDTQYF.

This rearrangement joins TRBV29-1 to TRBJ2-1; the TCRdb call, TRBD1, lacks DNA for checking. There are 14 residues in the CDR3. Per the germline V gene, CDR1 is SQVTM and CDR2 is ANQGSEA. CDR3 residues: CSAGRGTGGNEQFF.

The rearrangement links TRBV28 to TRBJ2-3; TCRdb proposes TRBD1, but this gene call is untestable without DNA. Germline V CDR1 and CDR2: MDHEN, SYDVKM. The CDR3 totals 14 residues. This chain's CDR3 is CASSLTPVGDTQYF. Supplemented by reference TRBV28 and TRBJ2-3, the full variable domain reads DVKVTQSSRYLVKRTGEKVFLECVQDMDHENMFWYRQDPGLGLRLIYFSYDVKMKEKGDIPEGYSVSREKKERFSLILESASTNQTSMYLCASSLTPVGDTQYFGPGTRLTVL.

J is TRBJ2-1 and V is TRBV15; as DNA is missing, the TRBD1 call by TCRdb cannot be tested. This CDR3 is built from 16 residues. Germline CDR1 reads LNHNV; CDR2 reads YYDKDF (reference sequence). CDR3 in amino acids: CATSARQALTYNEQFF.